This T cell receptor beta chain was recovered during a study of shared clonotypes between healthy human individuals. The investigators split CD4+ cells into a CD45RA+ naive subset and a CD45RA-negative memory subset. Trimming pared 4 bases from V and 2 bases from J, leaving 20 bases between. Per the germline V gene, CDR1 is MGHRA and CDR2 is YSYEKL. The CDR3 loop spans 17 amino acids. For every subset, genomic DNA was evenly distributed across several immunoSEQ plates. The table came from immunoSEQ multiplex PCR; TCRdb's copy has only in-frame clones and leaves some out. This table has around 990,000 clones, about 72% appearing once.

Sequences were obtained from memory CD4+ T cells from PBMCs. Subset given: CD45RA-negative fraction. This TCR was recovered from a man between 18 and 35 years old in good health. Some clones in this sample may be carry-over from other donors' samples. The rearrangement joins TRBV4-1 to TRBJ1-1; a weak D match, TRBD1 (6 bases). The CDR3 is CASSLRRGVRENTEAFF. In nucleotides, the CDR3 is TGCGCCAGCAGCCTTAGGAGGGGGGTAAGGGAAAACACTGAAGCTTTCTTT.